One sample yielded the 32 T cell receptor beta chains listed below, sequenced in a study of T cell responses to AZD1222 COVID-19 vaccine. Clones were sequenced by immunoSEQ multiplex PCR, and TCRdb holds only the in-frame ones, with some missing. The repertoire holds 140,000 to 150,000 clones, about 93% seen once, with 1.5% to 2% in the top ten. The sample here was peripheral blood, taken on day 0 of AZD1222 vaccination. These receptors were obtained from an adult in good health.

This clone appeared a single time. The chain couples TRBV7-9 to TRBJ1-5, with D possibly matching TRBD1 (5 bases). The V end was cut by 0 bases, the J end by 4 bases, with 16 bases between. The CDR3 contains 17 residues. The germline gives CDR1 SEHNR, CDR2 FQNEAQ (reference sequence). The CDR3 nucleotides are TGTGCCAGCAGCTTAGCCCGGGGGGGTGTAGGGAATCAGCCCCAGCATTTT. This translates into CASSLARGGVGNQPQHF.

The chain employs TRBV7-3 and TRBJ2-5; 8 bases align to TRBD2. CDR3 length: 14 amino acids. The V gene's germline CDR1 is SGHTA and CDR2 FQGTGA. V trimming: 2 bases; J trimming: 5 bases; junction bases outside the gene matches: 4. CDR3: CASSLAGGPETQYF. In DNA, the CDR3 is TGTGCCAGCAGCTTAGCGGGGGGTCCGGAGACCCAGTACTTC.

The chain links TRBV5-1 to TRBJ1-3, with 7 bases that match TRBD1. The germline CDR1 and CDR2 sequences are SGHRS and YFSETQ. The CDR3 totals 17 residues. Trimming took 1 base from V and 3 from J; bases not matched to a gene: 10. CDR3 sequence reads: CASSLNPTGQNGNTIYF. The CDR3 nucleotides are TGCGCCAGCAGCTTGAACCCGACAGGGCAAAATGGAAACACCATATATTTT.

V usage is TRBV2 and J usage is TRBJ2-7, with 8 bases lining up with TRBD2. Trimming at V came to 6 bases and at J to 3 bases, leaving 7 bases not matched to a gene. Germline CDR1 and CDR2: SNHLY and FYNNEI. The CDR3 extends over 14 amino acids. The CDR3, as DNA: TGTGCCAGCAGAGGACTAGCCGACCACTACGAGCAGTACTTC. Protein: CASRGLADHYEQYF.

CDR3 nucleotide sequence: TGCGCCAGCAGCTTGTTGGTGACAGCTCTCACCGGGGAGCTGTTTTTT. This sequence encodes CASSLLVTALTGELFF. The V and J genes are TRBV5-1 and TRBJ2-2; perhaps TRBD1 as D (5 bases). Trimming shortened V by 1 base and J by 4 bases, and 14 bases separated the two germline ends. The germline CDR1 and CDR2 sequences are SGHRS and YFSETQ. This CDR3 is 16 amino acids long.

The chain employs TRBV7-8 and TRBJ1-3, with D possibly TRBD1 on 5 matching bases. Germline-derived CDR1 and CDR2 are SGHVS and FQNEAQ. The V end lost 5 bases, the J end lost 2 bases, and 13 bases lay between the germline ends. CDR3 length: 15 amino acids. The CDR3 sequence: CASSLSGKAGNTIYF. The CDR3 DNA reads TGTGCCAGCAGCCTGTCAGGGAAGGCTGGAAACACCATATATTTT.

This rearrangement joins TRBV2 to TRBJ1-5, with a possible D match to TRBD1 (5 bases). The V and J ends lost 6 bases and 8 bases respectively, with 14 bases between them. CDR1 and CDR2 from the germline V gene are SNHLY and FYNNEI. The length of the CDR3 is 13 residues. The CDR3 DNA reads TGTGCCAGCAGGCGGGACGCTCCTAAGCCCCAGCATTTT. The encoded protein is CASRRDAPKPQHF. Full variable domain (remainder filled in from reference TRBV2 and TRBJ1-5): EPEVTQTPSHQVTQMGQEVILRCVPISNHLYFYWYRQILGQKVEFLVSFYNNEISEKSEIFDDQFSVERPDGSNFTLKIRSTKLEDSAMYFCASRRDAPKPQHFGDGTRLSIL.

This sequence joins TRBV9 and TRBJ2-1; 8 bases line up with TRBD2. The CDR3 has 15 residues. V shed 0 bases, J shed 2 bases, and the junction held 1 base outside the gene matches. Germline V gene lookup returns CDR1 SGDLS and CDR2 YYNGEE. The CDR3 DNA sequence: TGTGCCAGCAGCGTAGCTAGCGGGCCCTACAATGAGCAGTTCTTC. Protein: CASSVASGPYNEQFF.

This chain joins TRBV7-2 and TRBJ1-3, with no clear D. With 4 bases removed from V and 0 bases from J, the gap between germline ends came to 10 bases. The CDR3 is 15 residues long. Germline V gene lookup returns CDR1 SGHTA and CDR2 FQGNSA. The CDR3 region has the DNA TGTGCCAGCAGCTATGCGCGGGTCTCTGGAAACACCATATATTTT. Translating it yields CASSYARVSGNTIYF.

The chain uses TRBV7-3 and TRBJ2-5, with 8 bases lining up with TRBD2. This CDR3 is 13 amino acids long. Germline assignment: CDR1 SGHTA and CDR2 FQGTGA. The V and J ends lost 8 bases and 1 base, in that order; junction bases with no gene match: 3. CDR3 DNA: TGTGCCAGCGCGGGGGGCGGCCAAGAGACCCAGTACTTC. Its translation is CASAGGGQETQYF.

This rearrangement joins TRBV9 to TRBJ1-2, with D possibly matching TRBD1 (5 bases). Trimming stripped 0 bases from V and 6 bases from J, with 9 bases between. This CDR3 has 13 residues. Germline V gene lookup returns CDR1 SGDLS and CDR2 YYNGEE. This CDR3 is CASSVVSGDGYTF. The CDR3 DNA follows: TGTGCCAGCAGCGTAGTCTCGGGGGATGGCTACACCTTC.

V is TRBV5-1 and J is TRBJ2-1, with D tentatively TRBD2 (6 bases). The germline V gene encodes CDR1 SGHRS and CDR2 YFSETQ. Between the trimmed V and J ends, which lost 4 bases and 5 bases, there was a span of 13 bases. The length of the CDR3 is 14 residues. The CDR3 region has the DNA TGCGCCAGCAGCACGCGGACTACCAACAATGAGCAGTTCTTC. Encoded protein: CASSTRTTNNEQFF.

The genes are TRBV6-5 and TRBJ2-1; D is perhaps TRBD2 (6 bases). Germline values: CDR1 MNHEY, CDR2 SVGAGI. The CDR3 is 15 residues long. V lost 5 bases and J lost 2, with 13 bases in between. The CDR3 coding sequence is TGTGCCAGCAGTCCCGGGGGAGTGGCCTACAATGAGCAGTTCTTC. It encodes CASSPGGVAYNEQFF.

The chain recombines TRBV14 with TRBJ2-7, with 8 bases aligning to TRBD1. The length of the CDR3 is 14 residues. V lost 1 base to trimming and J lost 4 bases; unmatched junction nucleotides: 3. Germline CDR1 reads SGHDN; CDR2 reads FVKESK. CDR3 nucleotide sequence: TGTGCCAGCAGCCAAGGACAGGGGCCGTACGAGCAGTACTTC. Its translation is CASSQGQGPYEQYF.

J is TRBJ2-5 and V is TRBV7-9; D unclear. Between the trimmed V and J ends, which lost 5 bases and 5 bases, there was a span of 15 bases. The CDR3 is 14 amino acids. Germline V gene sequence: CDR1 SEHNR, CDR2 FQNEAQ (reference sequence). The CDR3 reads CASSPEEIGETQYF. CDR3 DNA: TGTGCCAGCAGCCCCGAGGAGATAGGGGAGACCCAGTACTTC.

This chain connects TRBV6-5 to TRBJ2-7, with 8 bases lining up with TRBD2. The germline V gene encodes CDR1 MNHEY and CDR2 SVGAGI. With 8 bases clipped from V and 3 bases from J, the junction kept 12 bases outside the gene matches. The CDR3 extends over 15 amino acids. CDR3 region: CASSEGRGALYEQYF. The DNA of the CDR3 is TGTGCCAGCTCGGAGGGGCGGGGGGCCCTCTACGAGCAGTACTTC.

The gene calls are TRBV6-5 and TRBJ2-7, with TRBD1 identical over 10 bases. CDR1 and CDR2 from the germline V gene are MNHEY and SVGAGI. Trimming removed 5 bases from V and 4 bases from J; junction bases left unmatched: 8. The CDR3 totals 15 residues. The CDR3 DNA reads as TGTGCCAGCAGTCCCCCCGACAGGGGGCGGTACGAGCAGTACTTC. The encoded protein is CASSPPDRGRYEQYF.

The J gene is TRBJ2-1, the V gene TRBV5-1; a weak D match, TRBD1 (5 bases). V lost 0 bases and J 3 bases, leaving 10 bases between the germline ends. Germline CDR1 is SGHRS and CDR2 is YFSETQ. This CDR3 spans 15 amino acids. The CDR3 protein is CASSLAGSLYNEQFF. The CDR3 DNA reads as TGCGCCAGCAGCTTGGCAGGGTCCCTCTACAATGAGCAGTTCTTC. The whole variable domain, remainder taken from reference TRBV5-1 and TRBJ2-1, is KAGVTQTPRYLIKTRGQQVTLSCSPISGHRSVSWYQQTPGQGLQFLFEYFSETQRNKGNFPGRFSGRQFSNSRSEMNVSTLELGDSALYLCASSLAGSLYNEQFFGPGTRLTVL.

This rearrangement joins TRBV3-1 (or the pseudogene TRBV3-2) to TRBJ2-7; no definite D call. The V end was cut by 2 bases, the J end by 7 bases, with 12 bases between. The CDR3 is 13 residues long. Germline CDR1 is LGHDT and CDR2 is YNNKEL (reference sequence). Here the CDR3 DNA reads TGTGCCAGCAGCCAAATAGCTAGTCCAGAGCAGTACTTC. Protein: CASSQIASPEQYF.

The chain links TRBV19 to TRBJ1-5; possibly TRBD1 for D (5 bases). The germline V gene has CDR1 LNHDA and CDR2 SQIVND (reference sequence). V was cut by 6 bases and J by 1 base, with 7 bases left in between. CDR3 length: 13 residues. The chain's CDR3 is CASSRDSNQPQHF. As DNA, the CDR3 is TGTGCCAGTAGCCGGGACAGCAATCAGCCCCAGCATTTT.

The chain uses TRBV6-1 and TRBJ1-4; 11 nucleotides agree with TRBD1. V lost 2 bases to trimming and J lost 15 bases; unmatched junction nucleotides: 11. Germline V gives CDR1 MNHNS, CDR2 SASEGT. This CDR3 comprises 15 residues. CDR3 in DNA: TGTGCCAGCAGTGAATTGGACAGGGGGCCCTTAATGATGTTTTTT. It yields the protein CASSELDRGPLMMFF.

The V call is TRBV2, the J call TRBJ1-5; 8 bases match TRBD1. With 3 bases clipped from V and 4 bases from J, the junction kept 2 bases outside the gene matches. The CDR3 totals 14 residues. Germline values: CDR1 SNHLY, CDR2 FYNNEI. The CDR3 reads CASSEQGANQPQHF. The CDR3 DNA is TGTGCCAGCAGTGAGCAGGGGGCTAATCAGCCCCAGCATTTT.

V usage is TRBV29-1 and J usage is TRBJ1-2; no definite D call. The CDR3 is 14 residues long. V lost 6 bases and J 1 base, leaving 15 bases between the germline ends. CDR1 is SQVTM and CDR2 is ANQGSEA in the germline V gene. DNA of the CDR3: TGCAGCGTAGTTGGGCAGGAGGATAACTATGGCTACACCTTC. Its translation is CSVVGQEDNYGYTF. Full variable domain (remainder filled in from reference TRBV29-1 and TRBJ1-2): SAVISQKPSRDICQRGTSLTIQCQVDSQVTMMFWYRQQPGQSLTLIATANQGSEATYESGFVIDKFPISRPNLTFSTLTVSNMSPEDSSIYLCSVVGQEDNYGYTFGSGTRLTVV.

The chain couples TRBV7-9 to TRBJ2-7, with D possibly TRBD2 on 6 matching bases. Germline CDR1 is SEHNR and CDR2 is FQNEAQ (reference sequence). Trimming removed 4 bases at V and 7 bases at J, with 17 bases between. CDR3 size: 14 residues. CDR3 region: CASSSLGVRGEQYF. CDR3 nucleotides: TGTGCCAGCAGCTCCCTAGGGGTACGGGGGGAGCAGTACTTC.

V usage is TRBV29-1 and J usage is TRBJ1-1; D possibly corresponds to TRBD1 (6 bases). Germline CDR1 SQVTM, CDR2 ANQGSEA. There are 13 residues in the CDR3. Trimming left V 7 bases short and J 5 bases short, with 17 bases between. The CDR3 DNA reads as TGCAGCGCCCCGCTTCGAGGGGGTACTGAAGCTTTCTTT. Translation: CSAPLRGGTEAFF.

The count of this clone is one. V gene TRBV9 combines with J gene TRBJ2-7; 10 bases are a match to TRBD1. There are 14 residues in the CDR3. Trimming took 0 bases from V and 6 from J; bases not matched to a gene: 3. CDR1 and CDR2 (germline): SGDLS, YYNGEE. For the CDR3, the DNA is TGTGCCAGCAGCGTAGACGACAGGGGGCCCGAGCAGTACTTC. Protein product: CASSVDDRGPEQYF.

This sequence joins TRBV4-1 and TRBJ1-4; D call uncertain. The CDR3 totals 17 residues. Germline CDR1 reads MGHRA; CDR2 reads YSYEKL. V was trimmed by 2 bases and J by 8 bases, leaving 21 bases between them. The CDR3 spells CASSQLHPGPDREKLFF. The CDR3 nucleotides read TGCGCCAGCAGCCAACTTCACCCGGGCCCCGACCGAGAAAAACTGTTTTTT.

Only one count was recorded for this clone. The chain joins TRBV6-5 to TRBJ1-3, with TRBD1 identical over 7 bases. Trimming removed 7 bases from V and 5 bases from J; junction bases left unmatched: 5. The CDR3 extends over 13 amino acids. CDR1 is MNHEY, CDR2 SVGAGI, per germline. The CDR3 here is CASKGQSRNTIYF. The CDR3 DNA reads as TGTGCCAGCAAGGGACAGTCTAGAAACACCATATATTTT.

The V call is TRBV7-2, the J call TRBJ2-5; 13 bases match TRBD2. The V and J ends lost 10 bases and 2 bases, in that order; junction bases with no gene match: 7. The CDR3 contains 15 residues. Per the germline V gene, CDR1 is SGHTA and CDR2 is FQGNSA. CDR3 sequence (DNA): TGTGCCACCGGCTCGGGACTAGCGGGGCAAGAGACCCAGTACTTC. Residues: CATGSGLAGQETQYF.

This clone was detected only a few times. The gene calls are TRBV6-5 and TRBJ1-5, with 7 bases matching TRBD1. Trimming removed 7 bases from V and 0 bases from J; junction bases left unmatched: 3. This CDR3 contains 14 residues. Germline V gene sequence: CDR1 MNHEY, CDR2 SVGAGI. The DNA of the CDR3 is TGTGCCAGCATCCAGGGGGGTAGCAATCAGCCCCAGCATTTT. Protein product: CASIQGGSNQPQHF.

Comment on this clone: Other DNA variants within this sample encode the same CDR3. The chain uses TRBV12-3 or TRBV12-4 and TRBJ1-1; D unclear. The V end lost 6 bases, the J end lost 0 bases, and 5 bases lay between the germline ends. The CDR3 totals 12 residues. CDR3 bases: TGTGCCAGCAGCCTGATGAACACTGAAGCTTTCTTT. This codes for CASSLMNTEAFF.

This clone was picked up one time. The chain employs TRBV19 and TRBJ1-3; a possible D gene is TRBD1 (6 bases). V gave up 5 bases and J gave up 0 bases, with 14 bases separating them. The CDR3 length is 16 residues. Germline assignment: CDR1 LNHDA and CDR2 SQIVND (reference sequence). The CDR3 protein is CASSPRQAYSGNTIYF. Here the CDR3 DNA reads TGTGCCAGTAGTCCCCGACAGGCTTACTCTGGAAACACCATATATTTT. The variable domain in full, completed from reference TRBV19 and TRBJ1-3, reads DGGITQSPKYLFRKEGQNVTLSCEQNLNHDAMYWYRQDPGQGLRLIYYSQIVNDFQKGDIAEGYSVSREKKESFPLTVTSAQKNPTAFYLCASSPRQAYSGNTIYFGEGSWLTVV.